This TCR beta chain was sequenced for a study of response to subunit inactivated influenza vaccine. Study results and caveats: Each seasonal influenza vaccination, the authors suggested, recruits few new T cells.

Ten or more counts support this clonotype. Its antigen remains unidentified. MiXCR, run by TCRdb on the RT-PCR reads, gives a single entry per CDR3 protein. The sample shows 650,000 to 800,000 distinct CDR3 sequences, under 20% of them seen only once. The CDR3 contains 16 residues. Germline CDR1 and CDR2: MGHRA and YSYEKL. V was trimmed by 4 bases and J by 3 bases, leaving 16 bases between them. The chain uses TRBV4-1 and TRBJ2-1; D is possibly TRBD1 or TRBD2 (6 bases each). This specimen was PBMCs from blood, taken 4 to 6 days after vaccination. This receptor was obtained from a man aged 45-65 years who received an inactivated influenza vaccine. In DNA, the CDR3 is TGCGCCAGCAGCCCGATCCCTGGGGGGCTCTACAATGAGCAGTTCTTC. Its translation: CASSPIPGGLYNEQFF.